A selection of T cell receptor beta chains follows, all from one sample in a study of early T cells in non-severe SARS-CoV-2 infection. TCRdb processed the 5' RACE reads anew with MiXCR; each CDR3 protein has one entry. The profile covers 100,000 to 130,000 distinct CDR3 sequences, with about an eighth appearing a single time and 2.5% to 4% taken by the ten largest. The sequencing input was whole blood. The source of these receptors is an adult who was a healthcare worker with PCR-confirmed SARS-CoV-2 infection or an uninfected control (not recorded which). The CDR3 runs from the conserved cysteine through the conserved F or W. Fields, in order: V gene, D gene, clone size, J gene, CDR3 protein, CDR3 DNA. D genes are given only for firm matches. Not all rows give a size; the values are once, few, many and, for expanded clones, a class.

V: TRBV29-1
D: .
size: .
J: TRBJ1-2
CDR3: CSVLQGSGYTF
DNA: TGCAGCGTTCTACAGGGATCTGGCTACACCTTC

V: TRBV20-1
D: .
size: many
J: TRBJ2-3
CDR3: CSAKTSTDTQYF
DNA: TGCAGTGCAAAAACTAGCACAGATACGCAGTATTTT

V: TRBV5-1
D: .
size: many
J: TRBJ2-5
CDR3: CASSRDIETQYF
DNA: TGCGCCAGCAGCAGGGACATTGAGACCCAGTACTTC

V: TRBV5-1
D: TRBD1
size: few
J: TRBJ2-1
CDR3: CASSEPGQNNEQFF
DNA: TGCGCCAGCAGTGAGCCGGGACAGAACAATGAGCAGTTCTTC

V: TRBV11-3
D: TRBD1
size: .
J: TRBJ2-7
CDR3: CASSSGTGGGHEQYF
DNA: TGTGCCAGCAGCTCCGGGACAGGGGGTGGCCACGAGCAGTACTTC

V: TRBV24-1
D: TRBD2
size: few
J: TRBJ2-1
CDR3: CATRRTSGDSNEQFF
DNA: TGTGCCACCCGACGGACTAGCGGGGATAGCAATGAGCAGTTCTTC

V: TRBV5-1
D: .
size: .
J: TRBJ2-1
CDR3: CASSPWTGPYNEQFF
DNA: TGCGCCAGCAGCCCGTGGACGGGGCCCTACAATGAGCAGTTCTTC

V: TRBV28
D: .
size: few
J: TRBJ1-3
CDR3: CASTGSGNTIYF
DNA: TGTGCCTCAACAGGGTCCGGAAACACCATATATTTT

V: TRBV12-3/TRBV12-4
D: .
size: many
J: TRBJ2-7
CDR3: CASSFPGPYEQYF
DNA: TGTGCCAGCAGTTTTCCCGGTCCCTACGAGCAGTACTTC

V: TRBV20-1
D: .
size: few
J: TRBJ2-1
CDR3: CSARQFNEQFF
DNA: TGCAGTGCTAGACAGTTCAATGAGCAGTTCTTC

V: TRBV6-2/TRBV6-3
D: .
size: few
J: TRBJ2-2
CDR3: CASRAGPGELFF
DNA: TGTGCCAGCAGGGCGGGTCCGGGGGAGCTGTTTTTT

V: TRBV11-3
D: .
size: many
J: TRBJ2-7
CDR3: CASSYRTPPYEQYF
DNA: TGTGCCAGCAGCTACAGGACTCCTCCATACGAGCAGTACTTC

V: TRBV6-1
D: .
size: few
J: TRBJ1-1
CDR3: CASSDGQLRRNEAFF
DNA: TGTGCCAGCAGTGACGGACAGCTTAGGAGGAATGAAGCTTTCTTT

V: TRBV20-1
D: .
size: .
J: TRBJ1-6
CDR3: CSAADGANSPLHF
DNA: TGCAGTGCTGCGGACGGAGCTAATTCACCCCTCCACTTT

V: TRBV29-1
D: .
size: .
J: TRBJ2-7
CDR3: CSVASPYEQYF
DNA: TGCAGCGTTGCAAGTCCCTACGAGCAGTACTTC

V: TRBV4-2
D: TRBD2
size: many
J: TRBJ2-1
CDR3: CASSQAAPGLAFF
DNA: TGTGCCAGCAGCCAAGCTGCCCCGGGACTAGCGTTCTTC

V: TRBV24-1
D: TRBD1
size: many
J: TRBJ2-1
CDR3: CATSASDRGGNNEQFF
DNA: TGTGCCACCAGTGCCTCCGACAGGGGCGGGAACAATGAGCAGTTCTTC

V: TRBV7-2
D: .
size: few
J: TRBJ2-1
CDR3: CASSSHQYEQFF
DNA: TGTGCCAGCAGCTCCCACCAGTATGAGCAGTTCTTC

V: TRBV5-1
D: TRBD1
size: few
J: TRBJ1-2
CDR3: CASSLATGANYGYTF
DNA: TGCGCCAGCAGCTTAGCGACAGGGGCGAACTATGGCTACACCTTC

V: TRBV27
D: .
size: few
J: TRBJ1-1
CDR3: CASSPPLPNTEAFF
DNA: TGTGCCAGCAGTCCCCCGTTGCCGAACACTGAAGCTTTCTTT

V: TRBV12-3/TRBV12-4
D: .
size: few
J: TRBJ2-5
CDR3: CASSPMETGETQYF
DNA: TGTGCCAGCAGCCCAATGGAGACAGGAGAGACCCAGTACTTC

V: TRBV29-1
D: .
size: .
J: TRBJ2-5
CDR3: CSVEGTYGESQYF
DNA: TGCAGCGTCGAGGGGACATATGGGGAATCCCAGTACTTC

V: TRBV12-5
D: .
size: many
J: TRBJ2-3
CDR3: CASGLGQPADTQYF
DNA: TGTGCTAGTGGTTTGGGACAGCCAGCAGATACGCAGTATTTT

V: TRBV20-1
D: .
size: few
J: TRBJ2-5
CDR3: CSARTDGETQYF
DNA: TGCAGTGCCAGGACCGACGGGGAGACCCAGTACTTC

V: TRBV12-5
D: .
size: .
J: TRBJ2-7
CDR3: CASGSGRGKASYEQYF
DNA: TGTGCTAGTGGTTCTGGACGCGGAAAGGCGTCCTACGAGCAGTACTTC

V: TRBV3-1
D: .
size: .
J: TRBJ2-7
CDR3: CASSQIQGTYEQYF
DNA: TGTGCCAGCAGCCAAATTCAAGGTACCTACGAGCAGTACTTC

V: TRBV6-1
D: TRBD1
size: .
J: TRBJ1-2
CDR3: CASSGGQGNYGYTF
DNA: TGTGCCAGCAGTGGAGGACAGGGGAACTATGGCTACACCTTC

V: TRBV18
D: .
size: .
J: TRBJ2-1
CDR3: CASSQRTARTSYNEQFF
DNA: TGTGCCAGCTCACAAAGGACAGCCCGAACCTCCTACAATGAGCAGTTCTTC

V: TRBV7-2
D: .
size: few
J: TRBJ2-7
CDR3: CASSSLGGAEQYF
DNA: TGTGCCAGCAGCTCCCTGGGGGGAGCCGAGCAGTACTTC

V: TRBV7-3
D: .
size: many
J: TRBJ2-5
CDR3: CASSRSLGETQYF
DNA: TGTGCCAGCAGCCGGAGCTTGGGAGAGACCCAGTACTTC

V: TRBV5-8
D: .
size: .
J: TRBJ2-3
CDR3: CASSLGGAVRDTQYF
DNA: TGTGCCAGCAGCTTGGGGGGGGCAGTCCGGGATACGCAGTATTTT

V: TRBV7-9
D: TRBD2
size: .
J: TRBJ2-7
CDR3: CASNLAGGPPEQYF
DNA: TGTGCCAGCAACCTAGCGGGGGGGCCTCCCGAGCAGTACTTC

V: TRBV3-1
D: .
size: .
J: TRBJ2-2
CDR3: CASSQDLGTGELFF
DNA: TGTGCCAGCAGCCAAGATCTGGGCACCGGGGAGCTGTTTTTT

V: TRBV27
D: TRBD2
size: many
J: TRBJ2-1
CDR3: CASSLGRSSGRVGEQFF
DNA: TGTGCCAGCAGTTTAGGGAGGTCCAGCGGGAGGGTTGGTGAGCAGTTCTTC

V: TRBV25-1
D: .
size: .
J: TRBJ2-3
CDR3: CASQSRASGTDTQYF
DNA: TGTGCCAGCCAGTCTAGGGCATCTGGCACAGATACGCAGTATTTT

V: TRBV30
D: TRBD1
size: .
J: TRBJ1-5
CDR3: CAWSGGQGTSNQPQHF
DNA: TGTGCCTGGAGTGGGGGACAGGGGACTAGCAATCAGCCCCAGCATTTT

V: TRBV3-1
D: .
size: few
J: TRBJ2-6
CDR3: CASSHLRGALGANVLTF
DNA: TGTGCCAGCAGCCACCTCCGGGGGGCGCTAGGGGCCAACGTCCTGACTTTC

V: TRBV6-6
D: .
size: few
J: TRBJ1-4
CDR3: CASSPNSAANEKLFF
DNA: TGTGCCAGCAGTCCGAACTCGGCGGCTAATGAAAAACTGTTTTTT

V: TRBV14
D: TRBD2
size: many
J: TRBJ2-3
CDR3: CASSQALRSGAHDTQYF
DNA: TGTGCCAGCAGCCAGGCCCTTCGGAGCGGGGCCCACGATACGCAGTATTTT

V: TRBV18
D: TRBD1
size: .
J: TRBJ2-7
CDR3: CASSPTGTVNEQYF
DNA: TGTGCCAGCTCACCGACAGGGACCGTCAACGAGCAGTACTTC

V: TRBV9
D: TRBD1
size: many
J: TRBJ2-3
CDR3: CASSPRTGDVTDTQYF
DNA: TGTGCCAGCAGCCCACGGACAGGGGATGTCACAGATACGCAGTATTTT

V: TRBV12-3/TRBV12-4
D: TRBD1
size: few
J: TRBJ1-2
CDR3: CASRKGALKYGYTF
DNA: TGTGCCAGCAGAAAGGGGGCGCTTAAGTATGGCTACACCTTC

V: TRBV12-3/TRBV12-4
D: TRBD1
size: many
J: TRBJ1-2
CDR3: CASSPLNRGGYGYTF
DNA: TGTGCCAGCAGTCCTTTGAACAGGGGAGGCTATGGCTACACCTTC

V: TRBV28
D: .
size: few
J: TRBJ2-4
CDR3: CASSQGSPKNIQYF
DNA: TGTGCCAGCAGTCAGGGTTCGCCCAAAAACATTCAGTACTTC

V: TRBV7-9
D: TRBD1
size: .
J: TRBJ2-3
CDR3: CASTPGGSFTDTQYF
DNA: TGTGCCAGCACGCCAGGGGGATCTTTCACAGATACGCAGTATTTT

V: TRBV29-1
D: TRBD1
size: many
J: TRBJ1-1
CDR3: CSVEGEGASEAFF
DNA: TGCAGCGTTGAGGGCGAGGGGGCCTCTGAAGCTTTCTTT

V: TRBV24-1
D: .
size: .
J: TRBJ2-7
CDR3: CATSDTGTDLYEQYF
DNA: TGTGCCACCAGTGATACCGGGACGGACCTTTACGAGCAGTACTTC

V: TRBV5-1
D: .
size: .
J: TRBJ1-1
CDR3: CASSTNQGMNTEAFF
DNA: TGCGCCAGCAGCACAAACCAGGGCATGAACACTGAAGCTTTCTTT

V: TRBV7-2
D: .
size: .
J: TRBJ1-3
CDR3: CASSYQRNTIYF
DNA: TGTGCCAGCAGCTACCAAAGAAACACCATATATTTT

V: TRBV6-6
D: TRBD1
size: many
J: TRBJ1-1
CDR3: CATTDRASGNTEAFF
DNA: TGTGCCACCACCGACAGGGCCAGTGGTAACACTGAAGCTTTCTTT

V: TRBV7-9
D: .
size: .
J: TRBJ2-1
CDR3: CASSLVSDVQFF
DNA: TGTGCCAGCAGCTTAGTCTCAGATGTGCAGTTCTTC

V: TRBV2
D: TRBD1
size: .
J: TRBJ2-2
CDR3: CVSSGDRGNTGELFF
DNA: TGTGTCAGCAGCGGGGACAGGGGGAACACCGGGGAGCTGTTTTTT

V: TRBV20-1
D: .
size: many
J: TRBJ1-5
CDR3: CSAGTSNNRPQHF
DNA: TGCAGTGCTGGGACGTCGAACAATCGGCCCCAGCATTTT